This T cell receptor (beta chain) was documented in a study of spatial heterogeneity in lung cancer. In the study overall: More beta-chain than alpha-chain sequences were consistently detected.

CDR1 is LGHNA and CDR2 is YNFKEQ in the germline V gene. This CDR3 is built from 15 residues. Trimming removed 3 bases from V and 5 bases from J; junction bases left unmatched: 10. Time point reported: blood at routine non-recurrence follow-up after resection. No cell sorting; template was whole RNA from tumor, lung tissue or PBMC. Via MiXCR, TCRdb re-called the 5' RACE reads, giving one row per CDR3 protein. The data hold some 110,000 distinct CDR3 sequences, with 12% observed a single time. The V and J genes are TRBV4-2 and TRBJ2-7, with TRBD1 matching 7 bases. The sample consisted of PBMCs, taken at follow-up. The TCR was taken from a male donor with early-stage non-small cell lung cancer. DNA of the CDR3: TGTGCCAGCAGCCATATAATCCGGGACAGCAACGAGCAGTACTTC. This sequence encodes CASSHIIRDSNEQYF.